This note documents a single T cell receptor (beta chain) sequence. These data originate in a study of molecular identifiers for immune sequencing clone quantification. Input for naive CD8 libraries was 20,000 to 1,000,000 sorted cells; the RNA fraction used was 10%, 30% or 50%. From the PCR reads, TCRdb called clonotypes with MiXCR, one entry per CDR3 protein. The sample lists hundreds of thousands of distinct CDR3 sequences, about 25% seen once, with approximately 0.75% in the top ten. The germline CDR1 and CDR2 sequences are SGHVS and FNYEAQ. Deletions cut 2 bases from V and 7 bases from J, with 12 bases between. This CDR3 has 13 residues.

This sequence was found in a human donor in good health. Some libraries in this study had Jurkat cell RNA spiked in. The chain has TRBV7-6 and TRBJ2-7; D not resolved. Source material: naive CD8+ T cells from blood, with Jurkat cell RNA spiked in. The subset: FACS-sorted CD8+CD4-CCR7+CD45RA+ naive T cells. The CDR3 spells CASSLLSQPEQYF. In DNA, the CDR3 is TGTGCCAGCAGCTTATTATCACAACCGGAGCAGTACTTC.